This T cell receptor (beta chain) was sequenced in a study of T-cell memory formation after mild COVID-19 (TCRdb year 2021). Notes on the research overall: TCR sequence clusters from the two donors were found to be largely donor specific. Two young, previously healthy adult volunteers made up the cohort, one male and one female. T-cell clones expanding and contracting after mild COVID-19 in a couple of donors were tracked by longitudinal TCRalpha and TCRbeta repertoire sequencing. Summary of the overall study and its limitations: Some responding clones were detected in pre-infection memory, suggesting pre-existing cross-reactive memory T cells joined the SARS-CoV-2 response. From day 15 to 85, contracting clones showed balanced CD4/CD8 phenotypes, whereas a second wave of clones that expanded from day 15 to 37 leaned towards CD4+. Contracting CD4+ clones were found mainly in CM and EM memory subsets, while CD8+ clones were enriched in EMRA. The study covered only a couple of mild cases, and larger cohorts including severe cases with pre-infection samples were considered necessary. Whether the second-wave clones peaking on day 37 were SARS-CoV-2 specific was not confirmed.

Ficoll-Paque density gradient centrifugation was used to isolate PBMCs. Of note for this clonotype: There is no known antigen for this receptor. No qualities accompany the bases; no much larger clone lies one base away.

There are 15 amino acids in the CDR3, from cysteine to phenylalanine inclusive. Only CDR3 DNA is held: 45 bases, read in frame from base 1. V has 6 bases trimmed and J has 10 bases trimmed; junction bases matching no gene number 13. CDR1 and CDR2 (ENHRY, SYGVKD) derive from the germline V gene. The sequencer was an Illumina NovaSeq 6000. TCRalpha and TCRbeta cDNA libraries were built by 5'RACE with constant-segment primers, adding sample barcodes and unique molecular identifiers. RNA was extracted from every sample with Trizol reagent. Amplification of the libraries took two PCR steps, and the second step added a second sample barcode plus Illumina TruSeq adapters. Sequencing of libraries was performed on an Illumina NovaSeq with 2 x 150 bp paired-end reads. The original methods were these. Demultiplexing of reads and collapsing into UMI-guided consensus sequences were performed with migec v1.2.7. Using mixcr v2.1.11, UMI consensuses were aligned to TRA and TRB V and J templates and then assembled into clonotypes. Clonotypes were classified as expanded or contracted when called significant by both edgeR and NoisET, with noise models trained on biological replicates. For edgeR calls, the thresholds were a false discovery rate-adjusted p below 0.01 and a log2 fold-change of 1. As an exploratory analysis of dynamics, max-normalized trajectories of the 1000 most abundant clonotypes were examined with PCA combined with hierarchical clustering. Separately sequenced CD4+ and CD8+ repertoires were used to assign a CD4 or CD8 phenotype to each responding clone. Using fastp trimming at Q25 and MiXCR clonotype assembly, TCRdb reanalyzed the public sequencing data and kept in-frame beta chains. Each record represents a unique CDR3 protein, reported with the most common genes and DNA among its rows. Clone size and V and J calls follow TCRdb, not the original study. A total of around 320,000 distinct CDR3 sequences appear in this sample, approximately 20% of them only once. The top ten clonotypes cover around 21% of the sample.

The rearranged chain carries TRBV10-3 and TRBJ2-1, and TRBD2 aligns with 9 junction nucleotides. Sequencing was done on a sample of PBMCs or a T cell subset sorted from them (not recorded which). This receptor was obtained from a man aged 18-30 years who had mild COVID-19 (a few samples of this study predate the infection). The sample titles of this study are shuffled in the database, so cell type and time point are left out; the donor was told from shared clones. The DNA is TGTGCCATCAGGAACCCCGGGACTAGCTCCCGGGAGCAGTTCTTC. It is translated as CAIRNPGTSSREQFF.